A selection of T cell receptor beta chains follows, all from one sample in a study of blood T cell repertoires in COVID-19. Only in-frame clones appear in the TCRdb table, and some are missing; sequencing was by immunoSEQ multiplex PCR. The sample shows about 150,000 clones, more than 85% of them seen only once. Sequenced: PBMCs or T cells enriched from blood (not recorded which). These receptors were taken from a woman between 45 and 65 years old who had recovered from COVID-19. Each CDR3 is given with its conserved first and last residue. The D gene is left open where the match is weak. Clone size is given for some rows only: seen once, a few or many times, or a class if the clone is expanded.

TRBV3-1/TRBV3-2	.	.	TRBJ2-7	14	CASSQANSGREQYF	TGTGCCAGCAGCCAAGCCAACAGCGGACGCGAGCAGTACTTC
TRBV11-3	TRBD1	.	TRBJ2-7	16	CASSSLAGTGSYEQYF	TGTGCCAGCAGCTCACTTGCCGGGACAGGGTCCTACGAGCAGTACTTC
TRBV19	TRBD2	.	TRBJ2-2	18	CASRHRTSGSSNTGELFF	TGTGCCAGTAGACATCGGACTAGCGGGAGTTCGAACACCGGGGAGCTGTTTTTT
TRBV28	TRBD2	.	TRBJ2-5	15	CASSARGGRQETQYF	TGTGCCAGCAGCGCCCGGGGGGGCCGCCAAGAGACCCAGTACTTC
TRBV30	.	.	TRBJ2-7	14	CAWSGTGGIRGQYF	TGTGCCTGGAGTGGGACAGGCGGGATTCGGGGGCAGTACTTC
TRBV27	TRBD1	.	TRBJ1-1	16	CASIEWGTGGGTEAFF	TGTGCCAGCATCGAATGGGGAACAGGGGGCGGTACTGAAGCTTTCTTT
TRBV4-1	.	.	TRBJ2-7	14	CASSQGRGKQEQYF	TGCGCCAGCAGCCAAGGAAGGGGGAAGCAAGAGCAGTACTTC
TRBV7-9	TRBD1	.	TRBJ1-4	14	CASSRGTGNEKLFF	TGTGCCAGCAGCCGCGGGACAGGGAATGAAAAACTGTTTTTT
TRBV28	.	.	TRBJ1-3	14	CASSLALAGNTIYF	TGTGCCAGCAGTTTGGCTTTAGCAGGAAACACCATATATTTT
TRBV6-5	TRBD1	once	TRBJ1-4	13	CATRTGDREKLFF	TGTGCCACCCGGACAGGGGACCGGGAAAAACTGTTTTTT
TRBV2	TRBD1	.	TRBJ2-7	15	CASSGQGQGSNEQYF	TGTGCCAGCAGTGGCCAGGGACAGGGTTCCAACGAGCAGTACTTC
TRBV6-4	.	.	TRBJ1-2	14	CASSEREERNGYTF	TGTGCCAGCAGTGAGAGGGAAGAAAGGAATGGCTACACCTTC
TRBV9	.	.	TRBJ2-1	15	CASSVDTTSYNEQFF	TGTGCCAGCAGCGTCGACACCACCTCCTACAATGAGCAGTTCTTC
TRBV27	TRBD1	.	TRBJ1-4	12	CASRTGAEKLFF	TGTGCCAGCAGAACAGGGGCTGAAAAACTGTTTTTT
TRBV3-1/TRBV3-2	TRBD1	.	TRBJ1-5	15	CASSSNRGDGQPQHF	TGTGCCAGCAGCTCAAACAGGGGTGACGGTCAGCCCCAGCATTTT
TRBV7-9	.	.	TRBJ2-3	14	CATGGQRAADTQYF	TGTGCCACTGGTGGACAGAGGGCAGCAGATACGCAGTATTTT
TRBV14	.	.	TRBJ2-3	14	CASSLWGTTDTQYF	TGTGCCAGCAGCCTTTGGGGCACCACAGATACGCAGTATTTT
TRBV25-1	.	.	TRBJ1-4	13	CASSEYLGGELFF	TGTGCCAGCAGTGAATACCTCGGAGGGGAACTGTTTTTT
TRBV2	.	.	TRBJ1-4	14	CASRRTETNEKLFF	TGTGCCAGCAGGCGGACAGAAACTAATGAAAAACTGTTTTTT
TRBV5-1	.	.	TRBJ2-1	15	CASSLNYAGPLEQFF	TGCGCCAGCAGCTTGAATTACGCCGGTCCACTTGAGCAGTTCTTC
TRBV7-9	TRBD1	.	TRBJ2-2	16	CASSSRDRASTGELFF	TGTGCCAGCAGCTCAAGAGACAGGGCCAGCACCGGGGAGCTGTTTTTT
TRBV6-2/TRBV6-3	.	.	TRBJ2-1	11	CASSRAREQFF	TGTGCCAGCAGCCGCGCTAGAGAGCAGTTCTTC
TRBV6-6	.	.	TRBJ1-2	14	CASSYSEGNYGYTF	TGTGCCAGCAGTTACTCGGAGGGGAACTATGGCTACACCTTC
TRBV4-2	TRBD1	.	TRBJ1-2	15	CASSPSDRGNYGYTF	TGTGCCAGCAGCCCTTCCGACAGGGGTAACTATGGCTACACCTTC
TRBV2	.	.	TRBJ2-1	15	CASSSQDLSYNEQFF	TGTGCCAGCAGTTCTCAGGATCTCTCCTACAATGAGCAGTTCTTC
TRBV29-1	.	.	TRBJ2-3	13	CSGLASGTDTQYF	TGCAGCGGTCTAGCAAGCGGCACAGATACGCAGTATTTT
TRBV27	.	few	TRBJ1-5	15	CASSLWGQGGQPQHF	TGTGCCAGCAGTTTATGGGGGCAGGGTGGACAGCCCCAGCATTTT
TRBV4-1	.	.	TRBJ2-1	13	CASSQDNAGEQFF	TGCGCCAGCAGCCAAGATAACGCGGGGGAGCAGTTCTTC
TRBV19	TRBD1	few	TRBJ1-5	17	CASSRGLGVINNQPQHF	TGTGCCAGTAGCAGGGGGTTGGGGGTGATTAACAATCAGCCCCAGCATTTT
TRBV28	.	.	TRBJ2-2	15	CASSLPDRNTGELFF	TGTGCCAGCAGTTTACCGGACAGGAACACCGGGGAGCTGTTTTTT
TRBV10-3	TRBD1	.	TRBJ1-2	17	CAISEEGTGGPRGGYTF	TGTGCCATCAGTGAGGAAGGGACAGGGGGCCCTCGAGGTGGCTACACCTTC
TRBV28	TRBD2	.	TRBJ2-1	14	CASSLLRASGSPIF	TGTGCCAGCAGTTTATTAAGGGCTAGCGGGAGCCCGATCTTC
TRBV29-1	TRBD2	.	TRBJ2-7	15	CSDRQRAGRGYEQYF	TGCAGCGACCGTCAAAGGGCAGGGAGGGGCTACGAGCAGTACTTC
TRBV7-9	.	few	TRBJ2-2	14	CASSLSGGPGELFF	TGTGCCAGCAGCTTGTCTGGGGGCCCCGGGGAGCTGTTTTTT
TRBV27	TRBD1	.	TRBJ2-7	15	CASSRMGQGAYEQYF	TGTGCCAGCAGCCGAATGGGACAGGGGGCCTACGAGCAGTACTTC
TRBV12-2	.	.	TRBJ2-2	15	CASRLAANNTGELFF	TGTGCAAGTCGCTTAGCGGCCAACAACACCGGGGAGCTGTTTTTT
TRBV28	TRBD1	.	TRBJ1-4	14	CASRPTGVVEKLFF	TGTGCCAGCAGGCCCACAGGGGTTGTTGAAAAACTGTTTTTT
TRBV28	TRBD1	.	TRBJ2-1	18	CASSLLTLRDRVSNEQFF	TGTGCCAGCAGTTTATTGACCCTGAGGGACAGGGTTTCAAATGAGCAGTTCTTC
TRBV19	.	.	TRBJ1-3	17	CASSKGDALGSGNTIYF	TGTGCCAGTAGTAAAGGTGACGCACTCGGGAGCGGAAACACCATATATTTT
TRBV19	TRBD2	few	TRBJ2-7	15	CASSTKRGSSYEQYF	TGTGCCAGTAGTACCAAGCGGGGGAGCTCCTACGAGCAGTACTTC
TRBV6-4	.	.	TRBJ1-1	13	CASSEMEYTEAFF	TGTGCCAGCAGTGAAATGGAGTACACTGAAGCTTTCTTT
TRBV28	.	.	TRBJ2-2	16	CASSLGYSGNTGELFF	TGTGCCAGCAGTTTAGGATACTCAGGGAACACCGGGGAGCTGTTTTTT
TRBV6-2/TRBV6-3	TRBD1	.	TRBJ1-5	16	CASSSGTGRDNQPQHF	TGTGCCAGCAGTTCGGGGACAGGCCGTGACAATCAGCCCCAGCATTTT
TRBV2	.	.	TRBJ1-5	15	CASSYSPNSNQPQHF	TGTGCCAGCAGTTACAGCCCCAATAGCAATCAGCCCCAGCATTTT
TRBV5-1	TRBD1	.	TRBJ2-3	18	CASKISYGDRLLPDTQYF	TGCGCCAGCAAAATAAGTTACGGGGACAGGTTATTACCAGATACGCAGTATTTT
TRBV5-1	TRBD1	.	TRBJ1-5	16	CASSPTTGNSNQPQHF	TGCGCCAGCAGCCCGACGACAGGGAATAGCAATCAGCCCCAGCATTTT
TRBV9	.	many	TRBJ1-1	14	CASSVETGNTEAFF	TGTGCCAGCAGCGTAGAAACAGGGAACACTGAAGCTTTCTTT